This record covers a single TCR beta chain. The V gene end was trimmed by 5 bases and the J gene end by 7 bases; junction bases not matched to a gene: 13. From germline, CDR1 is MNHEY and CDR2 SMNVEV (reference sequence). This CDR3 spans 16 amino acids. This sample was included in a study of blood T cell repertoires in COVID-19. Per the authors' pipeline: Amplification with reference gene primers provided the estimates of nucleated cell counts. The protocol was immunoSEQ multiplex PCR, while the TCRdb copy is restricted to in-frame clones and leaves out a portion. V and J calls and clone size follow that table, whereas D and trimming were derived from the DNA. The table lists some 97,000 clones, 85% of them singletons.

The sequenced material came from peripheral blood. The V call is TRBV27, the J call TRBJ1-4, with 7 bases lining up with TRBD1. This clonotype was sampled from a man in his fifties with active or convalescent COVID-19. The CDR3 reads CASSPLFDRVGEKLFF. In DNA, the CDR3 is TGTGCCAGCAGTCCCCTCTTTGACAGGGTTGGTGAAAAACTGTTTTTT.